The present TCR beta chain was sequenced within a study of T cells in Graves' hyperthyroidism and ophthalmopathy. The study, taken as a whole, reports: It was a median approximately six months before onset that the model predicted ophthalmopathy.

Turning to this clonotype: Antigen: not known.

The hyperthyroidism patients had all been newly diagnosed, and their disease duration was under 2 months. Their ages ranged from 18 to 65 years. Uncontrolled infections, other autoimmune diseases, pregnancy or lactation led to exclusion of patients. RNA transcripts gave rise to amplified TCR beta CDR3 regions. HTBI primers were employed in a first-round RT-PCR of the TCR CDR3. TCRdb processed the multiplex PCR reads anew with MiXCR; each CDR3 protein has one entry. The table records approximately 430,000 distinct CDR3 sequences, about 15% of them present only once. CDR1 is SGHTA and CDR2 is FQGNSA in the germline V gene. Trimming shortened V by 7 bases and J by 3 bases, and 19 bases separated the two germline ends. This CDR3 is 16 amino acids long.

The TCR originated in a young woman with Graves' hyperthyroidism. The rearrangement uses TRBV7-2 and TRBJ2-1; D might be TRBD2 (6 bases). The sample was blood. In DNA form, the CDR3 reads TGTGCCAGCACCCCACTTTGGCGGGGCTACTACAATGAGCAGTTCTTC. Translating gives CASTPLWRGYYNEQFF.